This T cell receptor (beta chain) was found in a study of cytomegalovirus exposure and HLA in healthy donors. As concerns this clone: Its antigen is not known.

Unrecorded immune exposures were likely, despite nominal health at sampling. Regarding the study as a whole: Previously analyzed data showed that most TCR beta V segments were productive at a frequency of about 87% or about 30%.

PCR employed 60 Vbeta and 13 Jbeta primers. TCRdb keeps only in-frame clones here, not all; method: immunoSEQ multiplex PCR. Altogether fewer than 150,000 clones are present, around 80% being singletons, with the ten largest covering 6.5% to 7%. The CDR3 runs to 15 residues. The V segment lost 5 bases and the J segment 5 bases; nucleotides outside the gene matches: 10. CDR1 is MNHNS and CDR2 is SASEGT in the germline V gene. Sequencing was performed on PBMCs. The clonotype comes from a man aged 40-49 years in good health and CMV-seropositive. V is TRBV6-1 and J is TRBJ1-1; 8 bases map to TRBD1. The CDR3 DNA reads TGTGCCAGCAGTCCCGGGACAGGTAGGAGGACTGAAGCTTTCTTT. The encoded protein is CASSPGTGRRTEAFF.